This T cell receptor (beta chain) was documented in a study of ipilimumab plus nivolumab after autologous stem cell transplantation. About the research overall: Patients received a median of roughly 5 ipilimumab and roughly 8 nivolumab doses. The myeloma cohort included high-risk transplant-naive patients and patients relapsing within 3 years of a first autologous transplant. Whole-study results and caveats: The authors say TCR, Treg and microbiome findings warrant further study.

This clone came up a few times. Its antigen is as yet unknown. The assay was immunoSEQ multiplex PCR, and TCRdb's table has in-frame clones only and misses some. The data contain some 45,000 clones, around nine tenths of them seen just once; the ten biggest clones take up around 0.86%. V shed 5 bases and J shed 8 bases, with 13 bases lying between them. The CDR3 spans 12 residues. Germline loops: CDR1 SGHTS, CDR2 YDEGEE. The receptor was isolated from a male donor with multiple myeloma. The rearrangement joins TRBV5-8 to TRBJ1-1, with D tentatively TRBD1 (6 bases). The sample was PBMCs, taken in a trial of ipilimumab plus nivolumab as post-transplant consolidation. CDR3 loop: CASRYGDIEAFF. The CDR3 bases are TGTGCCAGCAGGTATGGGGACATCGAAGCTTTCTTT.